This TCR beta chain came from a study of cytomegalovirus exposure and HLA in healthy donors. Vbeta (60) and Jbeta (13) primers were used in the PCR. Libraries were prepared by immunoSEQ multiplex PCR; TCRdb keeps only in-frame clonotypes and omits some of them. The repertoire has a few hundred thousand clones, 60% to 85% of them found once; the top ten carry roughly 16%. J gave up 2 bases and V 1 base, and 5 bases lay outside the gene matches. Per the germline V gene, CDR1 is LNHNV and CDR2 is YYDKDF (reference sequence). This CDR3 contains 17 residues. The TCR was taken from a man aged 35 to 55 in good health and CMV-seronegative. The rearrangement uses TRBV15 and TRBJ2-3; 11 nucleotides align to TRBD2. Sequencing was carried out using PBMCs. The DNA for the CDR3 is TGTGCCACCAGCAGAGGGTCGGGACTAGCGGCCACAGATACGCAGTATTTT. Protein product: CATSRGSGLAATDTQYF.